The 17 T cell receptor beta chains given below trace back to one sample, sequenced in a study of T cells in Graves' hyperthyroidism and ophthalmopathy. TCR beta CDR3 region amplification was performed from RNA transcripts. First-round RT-PCR of the TCR CDR3 relied on the HTBI primer set. TCRdb analysed the multiplex PCR reads with MiXCR anew, one entry per CDR3 protein. The sample carries hundreds of thousands of distinct CDR3 sequences, 45% recorded once. Material for sequencing was peripheral blood or thyroid tissue (not recorded which). Receptors originate from an adult man with Graves' disease, either hyperthyroidism or ophthalmopathy (not recorded which).

The genes are TRBV5-1 and TRBJ1-2; the D gene is possibly TRBD1 (5 bases). CDR3 length equals 14 residues. Trimming left V 4 bases short and J 4 bases short, with 14 bases between. Germline lookup yields CDR1 SGHRS and CDR2 YFSETQ. CDR3 DNA: TGCGCCAGCAGCCCAGGACATGGGGGCTATGGCTACACCTTC. Protein sequence: CASSPGHGGYGYTF.

A few counts support this clonotype. The J gene is TRBJ1-1, the V gene TRBV19; D uncertain. V lost 3 bases to trimming and J lost 1 base, with 12 bases between them. CDR1 and CDR2 (germline): LNHDA, SQIVND (reference sequence). CDR3 size: 15 residues. The CDR3 nucleotides read TGTGCCAGTAGTATTCGGGCTCTAACGAACACTGAAGCTTTCTTT. It codes for CASSIRALTNTEAFF.

In this sample, this clonotype turned up many times. This CDR3 reads CSASQGNGYTF. As DNA, the CDR3 is TGCAGTGCTAGTCAGGGAAACGGCTACACCTTC. This chain uses TRBV20-1 with TRBJ1-2; tentatively, D is TRBD1 (5 bases). CDR1 DFQATT and CDR2 SNEGSKA come from the germline V gene (reference sequence). Trimming took 3 bases from V and 8 from J, leaving 10 bases between them. The CDR3 covers 11 residues.

This chain connects TRBV6-5 to TRBJ1-4; 11 bases match TRBD1. The V gene end was trimmed by 4 bases and the J gene end by 5 bases; junction bases not matched to a gene: 3. Germline V gene sequence: CDR1 MNHEY, CDR2 SVGAGI. CDR3 size: 15 residues. The CDR3 here is CASSSGDRGNEKLFF. Here the CDR3 DNA reads TGTGCCAGCAGTTCGGGGGACAGGGGGAATGAAAAACTGTTTTTT.

This sequence joins TRBV7-9 and TRBJ1-2; tentative D call: TRBD1 (5 bases). The V gene's germline CDR1 is SEHNR and CDR2 FQNEAQ (reference sequence). This CDR3 is built from 14 residues. Trimming removed 3 bases from V and 8 bases from J, with 16 bases in between. CDR3 sequence: CASSLSGRERGYTF. The CDR3 DNA sequence: TGTGCCAGCAGCTTGAGCGGCAGGGAGCGGGGCTACACCTTC.

This clonotype appeared many times. The V and J genes are TRBV2 and TRBJ2-7; D ambiguous. Trimming left V 4 bases short and J 3 bases short, with 16 bases between. Germline loops: CDR1 SNHLY, CDR2 FYNNEI. The CDR3 runs 15 residues. The CDR3 region has the DNA TGTGCCAGCAGTGCGCGTTTGGCCAACAACTACGAGCAGTACTTC. It yields the protein CASSARLANNYEQYF.

The chain is built from TRBV25-1 and TRBJ1-1; tentative D call: TRBD1 (6 bases). Trimming cost V 8 bases and J 3 bases, with 19 bases left between them. Germline lookup yields CDR1 MGHDK and CDR2 SYGVNS. This CDR3 is built from 15 residues. CDR3 DNA: TGTGCCAGCGTTGAGTCCGGACAGCCGTACACTGAAGCTTTCTTT. Protein product: CASVESGQPYTEAFF. The complete variable domain, with remaining parts taken from reference TRBV25-1 and TRBJ1-1, reads EADIYQTPRYLVIGTGKKITLECSQTMGHDKMYWYQQDPGMELHLIHYSYGVNSTEKGDLSSESTVSRIRTEHFPLTLESARPSHTSQYLCASVESGQPYTEAFFGQGTRLTVV.

The chain employs TRBV6-5 and TRBJ1-2, with D possibly TRBD1 on 6 matching bases. The CDR3 is 13 residues long. Germline CDR1 and CDR2: MNHEY and SVGAGI. Deletions cut 0 bases from V and 6 bases from J, with 8 bases between. Written as DNA, the CDR3 is TGTGCCAGCAGTTACTCGTGGGGGCATGGCTACACCTTC. Its translation is CASSYSWGHGYTF.

This clonotype was found a few times. Written as DNA, the CDR3 is TGTGCCAGCAGCTTTCTCCATGTGCCTGGGAGCTCCTATAATTCACCCCTCCACTTT. This codes for CASSFLHVPGSSYNSPLHF. This rearrangement joins TRBV7-2 to TRBJ1-6; D not certain. Germline V lookup: CDR1 SGHTA, CDR2 FQGNSA. V was shortened by 3 bases and J by 0 bases, with 18 bases between the two germline ends. This CDR3 comprises 19 residues.

This clonotype was seen at least ten times. The rearrangement uses TRBV19 and TRBJ1-1, with 7 bases aligning to TRBD1. J gave up 0 bases and V 7 bases, and 5 bases lay outside the gene matches. The CDR3 has 14 amino acids. Germline-derived CDR1 and CDR2 are LNHDA and SQIVND (reference sequence). The CDR3 region is CASTLGQMNTEAFF. For the CDR3, the DNA is TGTGCCAGTACCCTGGGACAGATGAACACTGAAGCTTTCTTT.

The chain uses TRBV25-1 and TRBJ1-2; D might be TRBD1 (5 bases). In germline, CDR1 is MGHDK, CDR2 SYGVNS. V lost 9 bases, J lost 7 bases, and 12 bases lay in between. The CDR3 is 11 residues long. CDR3 DNA: TGTGCCAGGGGTAGTCAGGGTGGCTACACCTTC. It codes for CARGSQGGYTF.

The sample holds one count of this clonotype. The chain uses TRBV7-9 and TRBJ2-7, with TRBD1 matching 10 bases. Germline CDR1 reads SEHNR; CDR2 reads FQNEAQ (reference sequence). The CDR3 totals 14 residues. J was trimmed by 6 bases and V by 6 bases; bases with no gene match: 8. CDR3 in amino acids: CASSHTGTGAEQYF. The CDR3, as DNA: TGTGCCAGCAGTCACACCGGGACAGGGGCCGAGCAGTACTTC.

This clonotype was seen more than once but under ten times. The chain has TRBV12-3 or TRBV12-4 and TRBJ1-1; D gene ambiguous. The CDR3 consists of 14 residues. Trimming cost V 5 bases and J 3 bases, with 13 bases left between them. CDR3 loop: CASSLPHGDTEAFF. The CDR3 DNA reads TGTGCCAGCAGTCTCCCGCATGGGGACACTGAAGCTTTCTTT.

The table lists this clonotype with many counts. The chain is built from TRBV10-3 and TRBJ1-1; D remains unclear. V lost 6 bases and J lost 1, with 18 bases in between. This CDR3 comprises 16 residues. Germline values: CDR1 ENHRY, CDR2 SYGVKD. The CDR3 nucleotides are TGTGCCATCAGCCCGATACACCCTAACGGGAACACTGAAGCTTTCTTT. As protein: CAISPIHPNGNTEAFF.

The rearrangement links TRBV2 to TRBJ2-2, with TRBD2 matching over 10 bases. Germline values: CDR1 SNHLY, CDR2 FYNNEI. This CDR3 has 18 amino acids. J lost 3 bases, V lost 3 bases, and 10 bases had no gene match. The CDR3 protein is CASSDRPSGSDDTGELFF. The CDR3 bases are TGTGCCAGCAGTGATCGGCCTAGCGGGAGTGATGACACCGGGGAGCTGTTTTTT.

The rearrangement joins TRBV10-3 to TRBJ2-7; TRBD2 might be the D (6 bases). Trimming shortened V by 8 bases and J by 2 bases, and 16 bases separated the two germline ends. CDR1 and CDR2 (germline): ENHRY, SYGVKD. The CDR3 spans 14 residues. The CDR3 region has the DNA TGTGCCATCGATGAAGCCGGGAGAACCTACGAGCAGTACTTC. Translated: CAIDEAGRTYEQYF.

As concerns this clonotype: A junction end diverges from the germline sequence, so it may reflect a read error. The chain recombines TRBV7-9 with TRBJ2-2; 11 positions agree with TRBD2. The CDR3 length is 14 residues. Germline V gene sequence: CDR1 SEHNR, CDR2 FQNEAQ (reference sequence). The CDR3: CASSLAGGIGELFF. The CDR3 nucleotides are TGTGCTAGCAGCTTAGCGGGGGGGATCGGGGAGCTGTTTTTT.